Presented here are 32 T cell receptor beta chains from one specimen sequenced in a study of shared clonotypes between healthy human individuals. Naive CD8 cells, CD45RO-negative and positively selected for CCR7, excluded terminally differentiated effector memory CD45RA+ cells. Generated by immunoSEQ multiplex PCR, the TCRdb table keeps only in-frame clones and is missing some. The table has fewer than 800,000 clones, about 90% seen once. Material: naive CD8+ T cells sorted from blood. All receptors come from a young man in good health.

The chain carries TRBV10-1 and TRBJ1-3; 8 positions agree with TRBD1. The CDR3 sequence is 17 residues long. The germline V gene has CDR1 WNHNN and CDR2 SYGVQD (reference sequence). The J segment lost 1 base and the V segment lost 0 bases, leaving 5 bases of the junction unmatched. This CDR3 is CASSESGTGGSGNTIYF. In nucleotides, the CDR3 is TGCGCCAGCAGTGAGTCCGGGACAGGTGGGTCTGGAAACACCATATATTTT.

The chain links TRBV11-2 to TRBJ2-5; no clear D. This CDR3 has 11 residues. CDR1 and CDR2 from the germline V gene are SGHAT and FQNNGV. V lost 7 bases and J lost 4, with 7 bases in between. CDR3 protein: CASTGRETQYF. DNA of the CDR3: TGTGCCAGCACCGGAAGAGAGACCCAGTACTTC.

This sequence joins TRBV27 and TRBJ2-7; D not certain. Trimming removed 5 bases at V and 0 bases at J, with 11 bases between. This CDR3 spans 14 amino acids. CDR1 is MNHEY, CDR2 SMNVEV, per germline (reference sequence). The CDR3 sequence is CASSPGMTSYEQYF. In nucleotides, the CDR3 is TGTGCCAGCAGTCCAGGTATGACCTCCTACGAGCAGTACTTC.

The chain is built from TRBV25-1 and TRBJ2-7, with D possibly TRBD1 on 6 matching bases. Trimming shortened V by 3 bases and J by 2 bases, and 11 bases separated the two germline ends. The CDR3 is made up of 14 amino acids. In germline, CDR1 is MGHDK, CDR2 SYGVNS. The CDR3 region has the DNA TGTGCCAGCAGTGATATAGGACAGACCTACGAGCAGTACTTC. Translating it yields CASSDIGQTYEQYF.

The chain recombines TRBV21-1 with TRBJ2-5. TRBV21-1 is a recognized pseudogene. The CDR3 contains 16 residues. CDR3 in amino acids: CASRIARYTFSETQYF. The CDR3 nucleotides are TGTGCCAGCAGAATTGCCCGCTACACTTTCTCTGAGACCCAGTACTTC.

In its sample, this clone was seen once. V usage is TRBV5-6 and J usage is TRBJ1-3, with 8 nucleotides matching TRBD1. With 1 base clipped from V and 4 bases from J, the junction kept 7 bases outside the gene matches. The CDR3 has 16 amino acids. The germline CDR1 and CDR2 sequences are SGHDT and YYEEEE. The CDR3 protein is CASSLTPQGVGNTIYF. CDR3 DNA: TGTGCCAGCAGCTTGACACCACAGGGGGTCGGAAACACCATATATTTT.

CDR3 in DNA: TGCGCCAGCAGTCATCCTGCTTGGAGCTTCCACACCGGGGAGCTGTTTTTT. Protein: CASSHPAWSFHTGELFF. The rearrangement joins TRBV23-1 to TRBJ2-2, with D unclear. TRBV23-1 counts as an open reading frame of uncertain function. The CDR3 consists of 17 residues. The V end lost 3 bases, the J end lost 3 bases, and 17 bases lay between the germline ends.

This clone was counted between two and nine times. V and J are TRBV19 and TRBJ1-5; D unclear. Deletions cut 3 bases from V and 6 bases from J, with 9 bases between. In germline, CDR1 is LNHDA, CDR2 SQIVND (reference sequence). This CDR3 has 13 amino acids. The CDR3 here is CASSMILGQPQHF. Written as DNA, the CDR3 is TGTGCCAGTAGTATGATTCTCGGTCAGCCCCAGCATTTT. Complete variable domain (other parts from reference TRBV19 and TRBJ1-5): DGGITQSPKYLFRKEGQNVTLSCEQNLNHDAMYWYRQDPGQGLRLIYYSQIVNDFQKGDIAEGYSVSREKKESFPLTVTSAQKNPTAFYLCASSMILGQPQHFGDGTRLSIL.

The chain links TRBV9 to TRBJ1-5; unclear D gene. In germline, CDR1 is SGDLS, CDR2 YYNGEE. There are 15 residues in the CDR3. V was shortened by 3 bases and J by 2 bases, with 12 bases between the two germline ends. CDR3 DNA: TGTGCCAGCAGCGAAGACGGCCGGGGCAATCAGCCCCAGCATTTT. Translation gives CASSEDGRGNQPQHF.

The chain combines TRBV5-1 with TRBJ2-3; TRBD2 aligns across 10 bases. Germline V gene sequence: CDR1 SGHRS, CDR2 YFSETQ. This CDR3 is 15 amino acids long. V lost 5 bases to trimming and J lost 2 bases; unmatched junction nucleotides: 5. The CDR3 region has the DNA TGCGCCAGCAGACCTAGCGGGAGCCTCACAGATACGCAGTATTTT. Protein product: CASRPSGSLTDTQYF.

The V and J genes are TRBV29-1 and TRBJ2-1; 9 nucleotides agree with TRBD2. This CDR3 is 16 amino acids long. Germline CDR1 and CDR2: SQVTM and ANQGSEA. V lost 3 bases and J lost 0; bases outside the gene matches: 6. In DNA, the CDR3 is TGCAGCGTTGAGGGACTAGCAGACAGCTCCTACAATGAGCAGTTCTTC. Translation: CSVEGLADSSYNEQFF.

The V gene is TRBV27, the J gene TRBJ2-1; 7 bases are a match to TRBD2. The V and J ends lost 2 bases and 5 bases, in that order; junction bases with no gene match: 6. CDR3 size: 15 residues. Germline V gene data show CDR1 as MNHEY and CDR2 as SMNVEV (reference sequence). CDR3: CASSLPASGDNEQFF. CDR3 DNA sequence: TGTGCCAGCAGTTTACCGGCTAGCGGAGACAATGAGCAGTTCTTC.

The chain employs TRBV6-4 and TRBJ2-2; perhaps TRBD2 as D (6 bases). Germline V gives CDR1 MRHNA, CDR2 SNTAGT. This CDR3 is 15 amino acids long. V lost 5 bases and J 2 bases, leaving 12 bases between the germline ends. The CDR3 DNA reads as TGTGCCAGCAGTAAGAGCGGGTCTAACACCGGGGAGCTGTTTTTT. Its protein product is CASSKSGSNTGELFF.

The chain employs TRBV7-9 and TRBJ2-3; no reliable D call. The CDR3 spans 16 residues. In germline, CDR1 is SEHNR, CDR2 FQNEAQ (reference sequence). Trimming left V 6 bases short and J 4 bases short, with 20 bases between. DNA for the CDR3: TGTGCCAGCAGTAGTGGGTTTCTCGATTCCCCAGATACGCAGTATTTT. Protein: CASSSGFLDSPDTQYF.

This chain uses TRBV10-2 with TRBJ2-5, with 9 bases identical to TRBD2. This CDR3 comprises 15 residues. The germline gives CDR1 WSHSY, CDR2 SAAADI. J was trimmed by 5 bases and V by 3 bases; bases with no gene match: 7. The chain's CDR3 is CASSEAAGGMETQYF. The DNA for the CDR3 is TGCGCCAGCAGTGAAGCAGCGGGAGGCATGGAGACCCAGTACTTC.

This chain connects TRBV2 to TRBJ1-1, with D possibly matching TRBD1 (6 bases). The CDR3 is 12 residues long. Deletions cut 6 bases from V and 9 bases from J, with 14 bases between. CDR1 is SNHLY and CDR2 is FYNNEI in the germline V gene. CDR3 bases: TGTGCCAGCAGGGGCGACAGGTTTAAAGCTTTCTTT. Translation: CASRGDRFKAFF.

V is TRBV4-1 and J is TRBJ1-2; D call uncertain. CDR3 size: 15 residues. V was trimmed by 4 bases and J by 7 bases, leaving 19 bases between them. CDR1 is MGHRA, CDR2 YSYEKL, per germline. This chain's CDR3 is CASSPLDTAWGGYTF. CDR3 DNA sequence: TGCGCCAGCAGCCCCCTAGACACGGCATGGGGTGGCTACACCTTC.

J is TRBJ2-7 and V is TRBV14; TRBD1 aligns across 8 bases. The J segment lost 3 bases and the V segment lost 0 bases, leaving 4 bases of the junction unmatched. This CDR3 contains 15 residues. In germline, CDR1 is SGHDN, CDR2 FVKESK. CDR3 in amino acids: CASSQEGTGFYEQYF. The CDR3 region has the DNA TGTGCCAGCAGCCAAGAAGGGACAGGCTTCTACGAGCAGTACTTC.

This clone was seen more than once but under ten times. The chain links TRBV6-1 to TRBJ1-1; no definite D call. The CDR3 loop spans 14 amino acids. Trimming stripped 4 bases from V and 0 bases from J, with 9 bases between. In germline, CDR1 is MNHNS, CDR2 SASEGT. CDR3 nucleotide sequence: TGTGCCAGCAGTGGATTCGACCTGAACACTGAAGCTTTCTTT. Its translation: CASSGFDLNTEAFF.

About this clone: Within the sample, other DNA sequences also encode this same CDR3. The genes are TRBV7-9 and TRBJ2-1; no firm D call. Per the germline V gene, CDR1 is SEHNR and CDR2 is FQNEAQ (reference sequence). V lost 4 bases to trimming and J lost 7 bases, with 5 bases between them. The CDR3 is made up of 11 amino acids. CDR3 protein: CASSSRNEQFF. For the CDR3, the DNA is TGTGCCAGCAGCTCTCGGAATGAGCAGTTCTTC.

The gene calls are TRBV7-7 and TRBJ2-7; 7 bases are a match to TRBD1. In germline, CDR1 is SSHAT, CDR2 FNYEAQ (reference sequence). The CDR3 has 13 amino acids. The chain's CDR3 is CASARQGTYEQYF. The CDR3 DNA reads as TGTGCTAGCGCCCGACAGGGAACCTACGAGCAGTACTTC.

With regard to this clone: Distinct nucleotide sequences in the sample also encode this CDR3. V and J are TRBV27 and TRBJ1-5, with D perhaps matching TRBD1 (6 bases). The CDR3 is 13 amino acids. Trimming took off 5 bases at V and 5 bases at J, with 10 bases between the two ends. Germline-derived CDR1 and CDR2 are MNHEY and SMNVEV (reference sequence). The CDR3: CASSLGGDQPQHF. Here the CDR3 DNA reads TGTGCCAGCAGTCTAGGGGGGGATCAGCCCCAGCATTTT.

J is TRBJ2-1 and V is TRBV7-8; D gene ambiguous. CDR3 size: 15 residues. Trimming cost V 2 bases and J 0 bases, with 8 bases left between them. From germline, CDR1 is SGHVS and CDR2 FQNEAQ. The CDR3 region has the DNA TGTGCCAGCAGCTTATCCAGTAGCTCCTACAATGAGCAGTTCTTC. It specifies CASSLSSSSYNEQFF.

This clone was detected only once. The V call is TRBV27, the J call TRBJ2-2, with 7 bases identical to TRBD1. Trimming at V came to 5 bases and at J to 2 bases, leaving 8 bases not matched to a gene. Per germline, CDR1 MNHEY and CDR2 SMNVEV (reference sequence). This CDR3 spans 16 amino acids. CDR3 nucleotides: TGTGCCAGCAGTCCCGTAGGGGGCAGAAACACCGGGGAGCTGTTTTTT. Its protein product is CASSPVGGRNTGELFF.

The rearrangement uses TRBV18 and TRBJ2-1, with 10 bases that match TRBD2. There are 16 residues in the CDR3. The J segment lost 5 bases and the V segment lost 1 base, leaving 5 bases of the junction unmatched. Germline V gene data show CDR1 as KGHSH and CDR2 as LQKENI. CDR3 DNA sequence: TGTGCCAGCTCACCACTAGGACTAGCGGTAAACAATGAGCAGTTCTTC. Translation gives CASSPLGLAVNNEQFF.

The chain is built from TRBV7-2 and TRBJ1-1; D remains unclear. Between the trimmed V and J ends, which lost 1 base and 1 base, there was a span of 4 bases. CDR1 and CDR2 (germline): SGHTA, FQGNSA. There are 13 residues in the CDR3. The CDR3 nucleotides are TGTGCCAGCAGCTTAGTAAGGAACACTGAAGCTTTCTTT. It specifies CASSLVRNTEAFF.

This chain joins TRBV29-1 and TRBJ2-3; 15 positions match TRBD2. Trimming at V came to 3 bases and at J to 5 bases, leaving 3 bases not matched to a gene. The CDR3 totals 15 residues. Germline lookup yields CDR1 SQVTM and CDR2 ANQGSEA. This CDR3 reads CSVDEGLAGGDTQYF. In DNA, the CDR3 is TGCAGCGTTGACGAGGGACTAGCGGGAGGAGATACGCAGTATTTT.

The chain is built from TRBV7-9 and TRBJ1-1; D gene ambiguous. V lost 1 base and J lost 7, with 13 bases in between. CDR3 length: 14 residues. Germline V gene sequence: CDR1 SEHNR, CDR2 FQNEAQ (reference sequence). The CDR3 bases are TGTGCCAGCAGCTTAGGCCAGGAAACACGTGAAGCTTTCTTT. Its translation: CASSLGQETREAFF.

This sequence joins TRBV19 and TRBJ2-1; 8 bases agree with TRBD2. The CDR3 runs to 16 residues. The V gene's germline CDR1 is LNHDA and CDR2 SQIVND (reference sequence). J lost 5 bases, V lost 0 bases, and 6 bases had no gene match. DNA of the CDR3: TGTGCCAGTAGTATAGACACCGGGACTAGTCACAATGAGCAGTTCTTC. This codes for CASSIDTGTSHNEQFF.

The chain links TRBV27 to TRBJ2-3; no clear D gene. V was pared by 1 base and J by 1 base, with 12 bases between. This CDR3 region has 16 residues. CDR1 and CDR2 (germline): MNHEY, SMNVEV (reference sequence). The CDR3 coding sequence is TGTGCCAGCAGTTTATATACCAAGCCGGGCACAGATACGCAGTATTTT. Amino acid sequence: CASSLYTKPGTDTQYF.

The V and J genes are TRBV4-1 and TRBJ2-7; 10 bases match TRBD1. The CDR3 runs to 14 residues. Germline V CDR1 and CDR2: MGHRA, YSYEKL. V dropped 2 bases and J dropped 7; count of bases not matched to a gene: 5. CDR3 in amino acids: CASSQRQGAEEQYF. DNA for the CDR3: TGCGCCAGCAGCCAACGACAGGGGGCTGAAGAGCAGTACTTC.

The rearrangement links TRBV14 to TRBJ2-7, with D hard to call. V was pared by 5 bases and J by 3 bases, with 14 bases between. There are 14 residues in the CDR3. The germline V gene has CDR1 SGHDN and CDR2 FVKESK. The CDR3 loop reads CASSWSGQNYEQYF. The CDR3 DNA is TGTGCCAGCAGCTGGTCGGGTCAGAACTACGAGCAGTACTTC.